This T cell receptor beta chain was sequenced during a study of somatic mutations in cytotoxic T cells in rheumatoid arthritis. Study summary: Peripheral blood samples of around 30 ml EDTA were taken from patients directly after diagnosis and before treatment. Nearly 100% purity was obtained when some V beta antibody-stained T-cell populations were flow-sorted; these included V beta1+ cells sequenced for TCRB.

Trimming took 5 bases from V and 6 from J, leaving 11 bases between them. The CDR3 loop spans 13 amino acids. Germline V gene data show CDR1 as ENHRY and CDR2 as SYGVKD. Notes on this clone: What it binds is not known.

General study findings and limits: Patients with rheumatoid arthritis did not differ significantly from age-matched healthy controls in CD8+ T-cell clonality. An age-related increase in CD8+ clonality was seen in rheumatoid arthritis patients but not in healthy controls.

The method was immunoSEQ multiplex PCR; TCRdb's version includes in-frame clones alone and lacks a portion of them. The sample lists 15,000 to 20,000 clones; more than 70% were seen once. The receptor was derived from an adult with rheumatoid arthritis. Sequencing input: CD8+ T cells sorted from blood. The chain uses TRBV10-3 and TRBJ1-5; D is unresolved. CDR3 bases: TGTGCCATCAGTCCGGAAGCGGGTCAGCCCCAGCATTTT. It is translated as CAISPEAGQPQHF.